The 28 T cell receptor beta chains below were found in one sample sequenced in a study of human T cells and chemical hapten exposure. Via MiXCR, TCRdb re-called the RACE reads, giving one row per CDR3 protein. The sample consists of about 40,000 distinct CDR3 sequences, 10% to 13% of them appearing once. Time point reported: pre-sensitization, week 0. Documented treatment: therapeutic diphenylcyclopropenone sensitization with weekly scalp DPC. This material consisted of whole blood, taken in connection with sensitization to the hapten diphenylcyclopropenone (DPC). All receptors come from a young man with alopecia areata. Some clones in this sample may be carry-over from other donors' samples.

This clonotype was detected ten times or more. As DNA, the CDR3 is TGTGCCAGTAATCCGATACCCGTTGGAAACCAGCCCCAGCATTTT. It encodes CASNPIPVGNQPQHF. This chain uses TRBV19 with TRBJ1-5; D gene ambiguous. CDR1 and CDR2 from the germline V gene are LNHDA and SQIVND (reference sequence). Trimming shortened V by 7 bases and J by 7 bases, and 20 bases separated the two germline ends. The CDR3 consists of 15 residues.

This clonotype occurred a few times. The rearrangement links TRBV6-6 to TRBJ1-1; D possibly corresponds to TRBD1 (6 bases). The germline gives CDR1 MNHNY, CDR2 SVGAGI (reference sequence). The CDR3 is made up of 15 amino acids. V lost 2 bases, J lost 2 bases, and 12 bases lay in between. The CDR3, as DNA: TGTGCCAGCAGTTACAGCCCAGGGGTCAACACTGAAGCTTTCTTT. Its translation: CASSYSPGVNTEAFF.

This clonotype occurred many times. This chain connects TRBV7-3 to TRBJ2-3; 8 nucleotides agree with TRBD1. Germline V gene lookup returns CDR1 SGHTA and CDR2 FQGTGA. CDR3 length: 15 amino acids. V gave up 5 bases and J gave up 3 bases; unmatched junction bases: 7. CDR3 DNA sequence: TGTGCCAGCAGCCAGAGGGACAGGAAAACAGATACGCAGTATTTT. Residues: CASSQRDRKTDTQYF.

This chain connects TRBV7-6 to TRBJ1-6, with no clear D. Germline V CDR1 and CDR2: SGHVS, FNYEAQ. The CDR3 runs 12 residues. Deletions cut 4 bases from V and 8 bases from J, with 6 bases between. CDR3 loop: CASSSYYSPLHF. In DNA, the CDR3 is TGTGCCAGCAGCTCGTACTATTCACCCCTCCACTTT.

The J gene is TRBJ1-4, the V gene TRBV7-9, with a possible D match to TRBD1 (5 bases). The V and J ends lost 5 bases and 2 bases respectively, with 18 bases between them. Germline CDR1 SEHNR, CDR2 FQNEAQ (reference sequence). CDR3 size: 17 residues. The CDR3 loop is CASSRALKGLTNEKLFF. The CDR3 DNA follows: TGTGCCAGCAGCCGAGCCCTAAAGGGGCTTACTAATGAAAAACTGTTTTTT. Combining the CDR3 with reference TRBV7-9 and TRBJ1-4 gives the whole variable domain DTGVSQNPRHKITKRGQNVTFRCDPISEHNRLYWYRQTLGQGPEFLTYFQNEAQLEKSRLLSDRFSAERPKGSFSTLEIQRTEQGDSAMYLCASSRALKGLTNEKLFFGSGTQLSVL.

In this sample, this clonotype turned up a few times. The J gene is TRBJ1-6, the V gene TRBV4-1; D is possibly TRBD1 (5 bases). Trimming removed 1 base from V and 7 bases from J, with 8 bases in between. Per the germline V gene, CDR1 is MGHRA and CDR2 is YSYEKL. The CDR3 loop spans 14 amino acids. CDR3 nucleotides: TGCGCCAGCAGCCAAGTCGGGGCCAATTCACCCCTCCACTTT. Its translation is CASSQVGANSPLHF.

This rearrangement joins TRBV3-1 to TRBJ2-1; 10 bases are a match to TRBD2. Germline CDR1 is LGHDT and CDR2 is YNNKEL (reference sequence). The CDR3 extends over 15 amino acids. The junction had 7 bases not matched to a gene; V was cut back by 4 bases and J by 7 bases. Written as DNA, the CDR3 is TGTGCCAGCAGCCCCGAGACTAGCGGGCGGAATGAGCAGTTCTTC. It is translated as CASSPETSGRNEQFF.

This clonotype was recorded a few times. CDR3 sequence: CASSYPGWGRYRGFSYNEQFF. The CDR3 DNA is TGTGCCAGCAGTTACCCCGGTTGGGGGAGGTATCGTGGGTTCTCCTACAATGAGCAGTTCTTC. The rearrangement joins TRBV6-2 or TRBV6-3 to TRBJ2-1; weak D call: TRBD2 (6 bases). The CDR3 is made up of 21 amino acids. The germline CDR1 and CDR2 sequences are MNHEY and SVGEGT. The V end was cut by 2 bases, the J end by 0 bases, with 26 bases between.

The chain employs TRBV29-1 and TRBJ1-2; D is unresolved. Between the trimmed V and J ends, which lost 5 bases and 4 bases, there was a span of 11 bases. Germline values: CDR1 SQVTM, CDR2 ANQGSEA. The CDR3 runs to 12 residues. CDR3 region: CSVPKGSYGYTF. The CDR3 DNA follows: TGCAGCGTTCCCAAAGGGAGCTATGGCTACACCTTC.

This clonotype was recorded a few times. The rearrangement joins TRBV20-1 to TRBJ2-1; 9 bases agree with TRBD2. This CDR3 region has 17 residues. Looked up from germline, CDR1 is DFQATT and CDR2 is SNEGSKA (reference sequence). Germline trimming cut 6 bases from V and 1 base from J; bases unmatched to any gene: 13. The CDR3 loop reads CSAIPGDTSGSYNEQFF. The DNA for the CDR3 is TGCAGTGCCATCCCAGGGGACACTAGCGGGTCCTACAATGAGCAGTTCTTC.

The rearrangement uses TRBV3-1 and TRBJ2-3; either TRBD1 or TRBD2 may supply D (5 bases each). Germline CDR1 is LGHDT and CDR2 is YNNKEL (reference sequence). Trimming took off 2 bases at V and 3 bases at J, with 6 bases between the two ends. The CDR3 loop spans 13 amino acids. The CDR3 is CASSQWGTDTQYF. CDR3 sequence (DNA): TGTGCCAGCAGCCAATGGGGGACAGATACGCAGTATTTT.

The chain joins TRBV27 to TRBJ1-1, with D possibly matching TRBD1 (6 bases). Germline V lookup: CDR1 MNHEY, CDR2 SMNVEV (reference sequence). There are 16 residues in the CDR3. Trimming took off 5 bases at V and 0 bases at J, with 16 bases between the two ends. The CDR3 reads CASSTRAGQLNTEAFF. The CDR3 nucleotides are TGTGCCAGCAGTACTAGGGCCGGACAGTTGAACACTGAAGCTTTCTTT.

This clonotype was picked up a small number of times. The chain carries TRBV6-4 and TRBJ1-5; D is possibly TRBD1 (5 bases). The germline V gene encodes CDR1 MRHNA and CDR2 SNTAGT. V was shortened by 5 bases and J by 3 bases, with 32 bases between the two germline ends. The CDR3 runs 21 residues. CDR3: CASSSTRILRDADSYNQPQHF. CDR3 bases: TGTGCCAGCAGTTCCACAAGAATACTCCGGGACGCCGACAGCTACAATCAGCCCCAGCATTTT.

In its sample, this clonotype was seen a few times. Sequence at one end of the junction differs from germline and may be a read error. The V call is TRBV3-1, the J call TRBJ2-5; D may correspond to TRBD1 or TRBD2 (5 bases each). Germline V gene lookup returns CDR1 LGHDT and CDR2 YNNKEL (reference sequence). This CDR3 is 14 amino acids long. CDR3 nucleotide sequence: TGCGCCAGCAGAGAAAAAGGGACGACGGAGACCCAGTACTTC. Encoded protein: CASREKGTTETQYF.

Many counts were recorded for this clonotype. CDR3 nucleotides: TGCAGTGCCGGGACTAGAGTTAATGAGCAGTTCTTC. Translation: CSAGTRVNEQFF. The chain couples TRBV20-1 to TRBJ2-1; 8 nucleotides align to TRBD2. Germline loops: CDR1 DFQATT, CDR2 SNEGSKA (reference sequence). The CDR3 sequence is 12 residues long. The V gene end was trimmed by 6 bases and the J gene end by 7 bases; junction bases not matched to a gene: 5.

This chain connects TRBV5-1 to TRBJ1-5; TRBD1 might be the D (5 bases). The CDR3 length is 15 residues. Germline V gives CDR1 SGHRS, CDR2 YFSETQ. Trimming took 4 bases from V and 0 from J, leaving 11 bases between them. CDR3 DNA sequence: TGCGCCAGCAGCCAAGAGGGGAATAGCAATCAGCCCCAGCATTTT. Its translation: CASSQEGNSNQPQHF.

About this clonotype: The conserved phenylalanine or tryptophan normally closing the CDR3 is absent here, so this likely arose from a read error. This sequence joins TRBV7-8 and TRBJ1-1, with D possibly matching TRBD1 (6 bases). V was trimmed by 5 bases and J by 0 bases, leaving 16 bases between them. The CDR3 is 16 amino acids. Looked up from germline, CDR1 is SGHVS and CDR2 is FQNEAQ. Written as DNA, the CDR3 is TGTGCCAGCAGCCCGATCGGGGGGCGAATGAACACTGAAGCTTTCCTT. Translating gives CASSPIGGRMNTEAFL.

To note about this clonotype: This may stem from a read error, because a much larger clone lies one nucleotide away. The CDR3 reads CASNPGDRAPETQNF. The CDR3 DNA reads as TGTGCCAGCAACCCCGGGGACAGGGCCCCGGAGACCCAGAACTTC. The rearrangement uses TRBV9 and TRBJ2-5; 9 bases are a match to TRBD1. Germline CDR1 is SGDLS and CDR2 is YYNGEE. The CDR3 runs 15 residues.

CDR3 in amino acids: CASSPLRGRTSSGYTF. For the CDR3, the DNA is TGTGCCAGCAGCCCGCTCAGGGGGCGAACTTCATCCGGCTACACCTTC. The rearrangement joins TRBV11-2 to TRBJ1-2, with 8 bases fitting TRBD1. V dropped 5 bases and J dropped 8; count of bases not matched to a gene: 16. The CDR3 is made up of 16 amino acids. Germline V gene data show CDR1 as SGHAT and CDR2 as FQNNGV.

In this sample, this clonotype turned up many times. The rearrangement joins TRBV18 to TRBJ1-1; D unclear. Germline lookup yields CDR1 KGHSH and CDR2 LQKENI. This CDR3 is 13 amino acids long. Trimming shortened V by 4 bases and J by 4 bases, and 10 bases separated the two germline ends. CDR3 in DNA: TGTGCCAGCTCACGCGGGGTGGCCACTGAAGCTTTCTTT. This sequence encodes CASSRGVATEAFF.

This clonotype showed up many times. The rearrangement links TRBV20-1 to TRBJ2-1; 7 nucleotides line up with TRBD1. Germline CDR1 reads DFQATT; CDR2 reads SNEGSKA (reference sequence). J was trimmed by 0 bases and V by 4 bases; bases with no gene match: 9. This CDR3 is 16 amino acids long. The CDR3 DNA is TGCAGTGCTAAGGAATACAGGGGTAGCTCCTACAATGAGCAGTTCTTC. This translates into CSAKEYRGSSYNEQFF.

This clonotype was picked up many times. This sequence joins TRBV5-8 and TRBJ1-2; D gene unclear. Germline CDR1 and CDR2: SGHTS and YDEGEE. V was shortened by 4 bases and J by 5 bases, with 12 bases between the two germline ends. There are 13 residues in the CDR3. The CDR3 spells CASSVYGEYGYTF. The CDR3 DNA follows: TGTGCCAGCAGCGTTTATGGGGAGTATGGCTACACCTTC.

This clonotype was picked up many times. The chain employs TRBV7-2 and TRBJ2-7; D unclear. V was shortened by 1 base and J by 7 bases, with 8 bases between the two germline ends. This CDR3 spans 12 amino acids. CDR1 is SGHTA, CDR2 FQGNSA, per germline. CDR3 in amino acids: CASSLEVGEQYF. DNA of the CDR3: TGTGCCAGCAGCTTAGAGGTAGGGGAGCAGTACTTC. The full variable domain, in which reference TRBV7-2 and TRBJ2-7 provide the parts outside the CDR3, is GAGVSQSPSNKVTEKGKDVELRCDPISGHTALYWYRQSLGQGLEFLIYFQGNSAPDKSGLPSDRFSAERTGGSVSTLTIQRTQQEDSAVYLCASSLEVGEQYFGPGTRLTVT.

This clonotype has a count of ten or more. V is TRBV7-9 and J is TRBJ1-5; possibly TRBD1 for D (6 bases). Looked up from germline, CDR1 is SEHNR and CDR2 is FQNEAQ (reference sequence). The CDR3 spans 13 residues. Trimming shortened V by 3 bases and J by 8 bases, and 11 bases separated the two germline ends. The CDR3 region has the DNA TGTGCCAGCAGCTTGGGGGCCAGCGAGCCCCAGCATTTT. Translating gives CASSLGASEPQHF.

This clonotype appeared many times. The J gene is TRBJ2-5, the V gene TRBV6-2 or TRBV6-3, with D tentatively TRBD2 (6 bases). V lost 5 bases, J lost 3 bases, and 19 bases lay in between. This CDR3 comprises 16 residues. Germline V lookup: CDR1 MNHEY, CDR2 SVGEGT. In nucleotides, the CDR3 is TGTGCCAGCAGTCCCGTCCGGCGGGGACCTAAAGAGACCCAGTACTTC. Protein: CASSPVRRGPKETQYF.

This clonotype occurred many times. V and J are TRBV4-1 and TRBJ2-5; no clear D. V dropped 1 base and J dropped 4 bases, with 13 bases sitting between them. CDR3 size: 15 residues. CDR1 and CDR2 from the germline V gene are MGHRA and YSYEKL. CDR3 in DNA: TGCGCCAGCAGCCAAGCATTGGGCTTTCCAGAGACCCAGTACTTC. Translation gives CASSQALGFPETQYF.

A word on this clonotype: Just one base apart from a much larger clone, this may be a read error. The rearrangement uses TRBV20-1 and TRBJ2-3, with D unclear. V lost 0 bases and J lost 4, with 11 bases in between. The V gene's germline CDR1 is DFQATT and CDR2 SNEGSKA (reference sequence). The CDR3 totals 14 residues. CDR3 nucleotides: TGCAGTGCTAGAGATCTGTGGATTTCAGATACGCAGTATTTT. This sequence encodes CSARDLWISDTQYF.

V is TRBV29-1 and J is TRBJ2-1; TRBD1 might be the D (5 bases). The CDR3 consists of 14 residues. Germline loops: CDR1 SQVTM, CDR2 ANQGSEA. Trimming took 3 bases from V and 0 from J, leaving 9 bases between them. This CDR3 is CSVDRVSSYNEQFF. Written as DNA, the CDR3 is TGCAGCGTTGACAGGGTAAGCTCCTACAATGAGCAGTTCTTC.